This T cell receptor (beta chain) originates from a study of OX40 agonist ivuxolimab in advanced cancers. Comments on this clone: The antigen is not known.

Findings and limits, study-wide: At 0.1 to 3.0 mg/kg and by week 6, CD4+ and CD8+ T cells in the blood had expanded clonally.

TCRdb keeps only in-frame clones here, not all; method: immunoSEQ multiplex PCR. The sample includes tens of thousands of clones, roughly nine tenths of them seen just once. V gave up 5 bases and J gave up 3 bases, with 13 bases separating them. The length of the CDR3 is 14 residues. Germline V CDR1 and CDR2: MDHEN, SYDVKM. The chain recombines TRBV28 with TRBJ2-5, with a weak D call TRBD2 (5 bases). This sequence originates from an adult with an advanced solid tumor such as melanoma, head and neck, liver or kidney cancer. Sequencing was performed on CD4+ or CD8+ T cells sorted from blood, taken in a trial of the OX40 agonist ivuxolimab. The CDR3, as DNA: TGTGCCAGCAGTACTGGACGTAGCGAAGAGACCCAGTACTTC. Its translation: CASSTGRSEETQYF.